This passage covers 20 T cell receptor beta chains from one sample sequenced in a study of blood T cells in healthy people across ages. With a J-beta primer mix and a sample-barcoded 5' primer, a second PCR ran about 7 to 12 cycles. One entry per CDR3 protein results from TCRdb running MiXCR on the 5' RACE reads. The sample comprises roughly 2 million distinct CDR3 sequences, around half of which are singletons, and around 2.1% rests with the top ten. Sequencing used blood. The receptors shown here come from a woman between 35 and 50 years old in good health.

The chain uses TRBV20-1 and TRBJ1-2; unclear D gene. This CDR3 has 11 amino acids. Germline loops: CDR1 DFQATT, CDR2 SNEGSKA (reference sequence). V dropped 7 bases and J dropped 5 bases, with 11 bases sitting between them. In nucleotides, the CDR3 is TGCAGTGACTCCGGGGAATATGGCTACACCTTC. It is translated as CSDSGEYGYTF.

The rearrangement joins TRBV9 to TRBJ2-7; 9 nucleotides align to TRBD1. V dropped 0 bases and J dropped 3; count of bases not matched to a gene: 7. There are 16 residues in the CDR3. Per germline, CDR1 SGDLS and CDR2 YYNGEE. The CDR3 loop is CASSVGPRTGDYEQYF. CDR3 nucleotides: TGTGCCAGCAGCGTAGGACCGCGGACAGGGGACTACGAGCAGTACTTC.

The J gene is TRBJ2-7, the V gene TRBV6-2 or TRBV6-3, with D possibly being TRBD2 (6 bases). Per the germline V gene, CDR1 is MNHEY and CDR2 is SVGEGT. With 1 base removed from V and 4 bases from J, the gap between germline ends came to 17 bases. The CDR3 sequence is 16 residues long. The CDR3 nucleotides are TGTGCCAGCAGTTACTTTCTGTGGGAGGCCAATTACGAGCAGTACTTC. Translation gives CASSYFLWEANYEQYF.

This clonotype was observed a handful of times. The CDR3 region is CASSWPSGASGGENEQFF. The CDR3 DNA reads TGCGCCAGCAGCTGGCCGAGTGGGGCTAGCGGGGGCGAAAATGAGCAGTTCTTC. This sequence joins TRBV5-1 and TRBJ2-1; 10 bases fit TRBD2. Germline lookup yields CDR1 SGHRS and CDR2 YFSETQ. With 3 bases clipped from V and 7 bases from J, the junction kept 16 bases outside the gene matches. The CDR3 runs to 18 residues.

The chain couples TRBV6-1 to TRBJ1-2, with D perhaps TRBD1 (5 bases). The germline V gene has CDR1 MNHNS and CDR2 SASEGT. The V and J ends lost 0 bases and 4 bases respectively, with 9 bases between them. CDR3 length equals 14 residues. CDR3 in amino acids: CASSEAGPSYGYTF. The DNA for the CDR3 is TGTGCCAGCAGTGAAGCGGGACCGAGCTATGGCTACACCTTC.

This clonotype was detected only a few times. V gene TRBV20-1 combines with J gene TRBJ2-5; D might be TRBD2 (6 bases). The CDR3 has 13 residues. The V end was cut by 3 bases, the J end by 5 bases, with 13 bases between. CDR1 and CDR2 (germline): DFQATT, SNEGSKA (reference sequence). The chain's CDR3 is CSARASRGETQYF. As DNA, the CDR3 is TGCAGTGCTAGGGCCAGTCGGGGGGAGACCCAGTACTTC.

This clonotype was seen more than once but under ten times. V is TRBV9 and J is TRBJ2-1, with D possibly TRBD1 on 6 matching bases. The germline V and J ends were trimmed by 0 bases and 9 bases, with 16 bases remaining between them. The CDR3 has 15 residues. Germline values: CDR1 SGDLS, CDR2 YYNGEE. The CDR3 DNA is TGTGCCAGCAGCGTAGCTACAGGGCCATCCAGTGAGCAGTTCTTC. Its translation: CASSVATGPSSEQFF.

This clonotype has only a few counts. The V gene is TRBV20-1, the J gene TRBJ2-7; D is unclear. This CDR3 region has 13 residues. Trimming pared 0 bases from V and 0 bases from J, leaving 6 bases between. Germline V CDR1 and CDR2: DFQATT, SNEGSKA (reference sequence). The CDR3 DNA is TGCAGTGCTAGAGACCCGGACTCCTACGAGCAGTACTTC. The encoded protein is CSARDPDSYEQYF.

The rearrangement uses TRBV20-1 and TRBJ2-5; no reliable D call. CDR1 and CDR2 (germline): DFQATT, SNEGSKA (reference sequence). The ends were cut back, 1 base at V and 5 bases at J, with 14 bases in the middle. This CDR3 has 14 residues. The DNA for the CDR3 is TGCAGTGCTAGAGGTATCCGCACTGGGGAGACCCAGTACTTC. It is translated as CSARGIRTGETQYF.

The gene calls are TRBV20-1 and TRBJ2-1; TRBD2 is a possible D gene (6 bases). The CDR3 runs to 15 residues. With 3 bases removed from V and 4 bases from J, the gap between germline ends came to 16 bases. The germline gives CDR1 DFQATT, CDR2 SNEGSKA (reference sequence). The CDR3 nucleotides read TGCAGTGCTAGTGTTGGTAGCGGACTGTACAATGAGCAGTTCTTC. Amino acids: CSASVGSGLYNEQFF.

The J gene is TRBJ1-5, the V gene TRBV20-1; D is possibly TRBD1 (5 bases). The germline CDR1 and CDR2 sequences are DFQATT and SNEGSKA (reference sequence). V shed 2 bases and J shed 0 bases, with 23 bases lying between them. This CDR3 region has 19 residues. In nucleotides, the CDR3 is TGCAGTGCTAGAACCCACTTGGGGGGGAGAGATATTAGCAATCAGCCCCAGCATTTT. It is translated as CSARTHLGGRDISNQPQHF.

V and J are TRBV21-1 and TRBJ2-7. TRBV21-1 is reported as a pseudogene. The CDR3 spans 13 residues. The DNA of the CDR3 is TGTGCCAGCAGCAAACGCCAGGCCTACGAGCAGTACTTC. As protein: CASSKRQAYEQYF.

V is TRBV27 and J is TRBJ2-7, with D uncertain. The CDR3 covers 11 residues. Germline-derived CDR1 and CDR2 are MNHEY and SMNVEV (reference sequence). Deletions cut 2 bases from V and 6 bases from J, with 5 bases between. The CDR3 loop reads CASSLPPEQYF. The CDR3 region has the DNA TGTGCCAGCAGTTTACCCCCCGAGCAGTACTTC.

The V call is TRBV5-1, the J call TRBJ1-2; D possibly corresponds to TRBD1 (6 bases). The CDR3 extends over 14 amino acids. Germline V gene data show CDR1 as SGHRS and CDR2 as YFSETQ. With 0 bases removed from V and 5 bases from J, the gap between germline ends came to 11 bases. The DNA for the CDR3 is TGCGCCAGCAGCTTGGCAGGACAGTCTTATGGCTACACCTTC. Translation: CASSLAGQSYGYTF.

In its sample, this clonotype was seen once. The chain uses TRBV6-5 and TRBJ2-7, with 7 nucleotides matching TRBD1. The V segment lost 0 bases and the J segment 3 bases; nucleotides outside the gene matches: 8. The CDR3 totals 16 residues. Looked up from germline, CDR1 is MNHEY and CDR2 is SVGAGI. CDR3 DNA: TGTGCCAGCAGTTACTCGACGGGACAGAACTTCTACGAGCAGTACTTC. Translated, it gives CASSYSTGQNFYEQYF.

This clonotype showed up just a few times. The chain is built from TRBV6-6 and TRBJ2-5; 7 bases align to TRBD2. Germline values: CDR1 MNHNY, CDR2 SVGAGI (reference sequence). The junction had 12 bases not matched to a gene; V was cut back by 2 bases and J by 6 bases. The CDR3 has 16 amino acids. For the CDR3, the DNA is TGTGCCAGCAGTTACGCCCCCAGTGCCGGGAGGAAGACCCAGTACTTC. Translation gives CASSYAPSAGRKTQYF.

V and J are TRBV6-2 or TRBV6-3 and TRBJ2-5; TRBD1 is a possible D gene (6 bases). This CDR3 has 15 amino acids. Trimming cost V 4 bases and J 3 bases, with 15 bases left between them. Germline values: CDR1 MNHEY, CDR2 SVGEGT. CDR3 sequence (DNA): TGTGCCAGCAGTTCCCACCAGACAGGAAAAGAGACCCAGTACTTC. The encoded protein is CASSSHQTGKETQYF.

Regarding this clonotype: At one end the junction does not follow the germline gene, possibly because of a read error. The CDR3 is CASSSAYTNYGHTF. In nucleotides, the CDR3 is TGTGCCAGCAGTTCCGCCTACACTAACTATGGCCACACCTTC. The chain employs TRBV28 and TRBJ1-2; D is undetermined. Germline values: CDR1 MDHEN, CDR2 SYDVKM. The CDR3 has 14 amino acids.

V gene TRBV20-1 combines with J gene TRBJ1-2; D is undetermined. Looked up from germline, CDR1 is DFQATT and CDR2 is SNEGSKA (reference sequence). Trimming removed 4 bases from V and 4 bases from J, with 10 bases in between. The CDR3 sequence is 12 residues long. The CDR3 reads CSAIPDPYGYTF. DNA for the CDR3: TGCAGTGCTATCCCGGACCCCTATGGCTACACCTTC.

In this sample, this clonotype turned up many times. The gene calls are TRBV10-3 and TRBJ2-7; 11 bases are a match to TRBD2. The CDR3 is 15 residues long. Germline V lookup: CDR1 ENHRY, CDR2 SYGVKD. J lost 2 bases, V lost 7 bases, and 7 bases had no gene match. The DNA for the CDR3 is TGTGCCATCAAGCAGACTAGCGGGGTAGCCTACGAGCAGTACTTC. As protein: CAIKQTSGVAYEQYF.